One sample yielded the 8 T cell receptor beta chains listed below, sequenced in a study of cytomegalovirus exposure and HLA in healthy donors. Amplification used 60 Vbeta primers and 13 Jbeta primers. TCRdb keeps only in-frame clones here, not all; method: immunoSEQ multiplex PCR. The sample has over 90,000 clones, 76% seen once. The source material was PBMCs. The receptor set was obtained from a woman aged 18-29 years in good health and CMV-seropositive.

The rearrangement links TRBV11-1 to TRBJ2-1; TRBD1 is a possible D gene (6 bases). Germline loops: CDR1 SGHAT, CDR2 FQDESV (reference sequence). The V gene lost 0 bases and the J gene lost 8 bases, with 17 bases spanning the gap. The CDR3 has 16 residues. CDR3 loop: CASSLAGQPSEDEQFF. CDR3 DNA sequence: TGTGCCAGCAGCTTAGCCGGACAGCCGTCTGAGGATGAGCAGTTCTTC.

This sequence joins TRBV5-1 and TRBJ1-4; D gene ambiguous. The CDR3 spans 15 residues. Per the germline V gene, CDR1 is SGHRS and CDR2 is YFSETQ. With 0 bases removed from V and 7 bases from J, the gap between germline ends came to 13 bases. CDR3 coding DNA: TGCGCCAGCAGCTTGGTAGGAGTCTCCGTTGAAAAACTGTTTTTT. Translation: CASSLVGVSVEKLFF.

The chain links TRBV7-9 to TRBJ2-3; 7 positions agree with TRBD2. The CDR3 covers 16 residues. The germline V gene encodes CDR1 SEHNR and CDR2 FQNEAQ (reference sequence). V was pared by 5 bases and J by 1 base, with 9 bases of the junction left unmatched. CDR3 amino acids: CASSPLGGRGTDTQYF. Written as DNA, the CDR3 is TGTGCCAGCAGCCCCCTCGGCGGGAGAGGCACAGATACGCAGTATTTT.

The chain uses TRBV21-1 and TRBJ1-2; TRBD1 is the table's D call and was not checked against the DNA. TRBV21-1 is classified as a pseudogene. The CDR3 has 14 amino acids. DNA of the CDR3: TGTGCCAGCAATTCGGTGCAGGGGCAAGGAGGCTACACCTTC. It is translated as CASNSVQGQGGYTF.

The CDR3 DNA is TGTGCCAGCGCACACGCGACAGGGGAAGCTTTCTTT. Its protein product is CASAHATGEAFF. The chain combines TRBV27 with TRBJ1-1; 7 bases fit TRBD1. Trimming took 8 bases from V and 8 from J; bases not matched to a gene: 8. The CDR3 consists of 12 residues. Per the germline V gene, CDR1 is MNHEY and CDR2 is SMNVEV (reference sequence).

The rearrangement joins TRBV5-1 to TRBJ2-2; 8 bases line up with TRBD1. The ends lost 0 bases at V and 2 bases at J; junction bases unmatched: 3. Germline V gives CDR1 SGHRS, CDR2 YFSETQ. This CDR3 spans 16 amino acids. The CDR3 coding sequence is TGCGCCAGCAGCTTGGGAGACAGGGGAAACACCGGGGAGCTGTTTTTT. Translating gives CASSLGDRGNTGELFF.

The chain combines TRBV2 with TRBJ1-5, with TRBD1 matching 7 bases. This CDR3 spans 15 amino acids. Germline CDR1 SNHLY, CDR2 FYNNEI. V was clipped by 4 bases and J by 5 bases; unmatched bases: 8. The CDR3 is CASSAVAGGYQPQHF. The CDR3 DNA follows: TGTGCCAGCAGTGCAGTGGCAGGGGGATATCAGCCCCAGCATTTT.

This CDR3 is CASSHDREGNQPQHF. CDR3 nucleotide sequence: TGTGCCAGCTCCCATGACAGGGAAGGCAATCAGCCCCAGCATTTT. This chain links TRBV19 with TRBJ1-5; TRBD1 matches at 7 bases. Unmatched junction bases numbered 10, after V lost 9 bases and J lost 2 bases. Germline V gene sequence: CDR1 LNHDA, CDR2 SQIVND (reference sequence). This CDR3 comprises 15 residues.